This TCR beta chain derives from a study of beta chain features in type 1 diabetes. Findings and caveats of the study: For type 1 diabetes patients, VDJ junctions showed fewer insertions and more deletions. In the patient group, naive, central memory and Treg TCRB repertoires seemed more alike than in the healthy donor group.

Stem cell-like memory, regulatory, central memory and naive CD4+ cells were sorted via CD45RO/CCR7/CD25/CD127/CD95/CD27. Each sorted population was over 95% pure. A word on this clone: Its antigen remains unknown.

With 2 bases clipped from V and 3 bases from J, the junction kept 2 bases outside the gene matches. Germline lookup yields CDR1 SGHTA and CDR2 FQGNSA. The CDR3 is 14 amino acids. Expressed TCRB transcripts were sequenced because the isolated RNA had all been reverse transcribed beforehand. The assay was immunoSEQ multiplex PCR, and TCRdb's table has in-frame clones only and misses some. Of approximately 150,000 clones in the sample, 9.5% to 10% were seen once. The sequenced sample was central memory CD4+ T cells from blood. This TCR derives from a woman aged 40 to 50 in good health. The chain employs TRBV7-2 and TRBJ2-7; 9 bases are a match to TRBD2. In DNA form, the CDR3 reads TGTGCCAGCAGCTTAACAGCGGGGGGCTACGAGCAGTACTTC. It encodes CASSLTAGGYEQYF.